A selection of T cell receptor beta chains follows, all from one sample in a study of graft-versus-host responses after intestinal transplantation. Assay used: immunoSEQ multiplex PCR; TCRdb lists only in-frame clones, some missing. The sample carries 4,000 or so clones, roughly 85% recorded once. The specimen was ileum tissue, collected roughly 95 weeks after intestinal transplant. These receptors were collected from a human patient who received an intestinal transplant, so some T cells may come from the graft donor. The CDR3 runs from the conserved cysteine through the conserved F or W. The order of the fields is D gene, V gene, J gene, clone size, CDR3 protein, CDR3 DNA. D genes are given only for firm matches. A row's size may be missing; if present it is once, few, many or a size class.

d_gene: TRBD1; v_gene: TRBV18; j_gene: TRBJ2-1; abundance: .; CDR3aa: CASSPLQGEVQQFF; CDR3nt: TGTGCCAGCTCACCACTCCAGGGGGAAGTTCAGCAGTTCTTC
d_gene: .; v_gene: TRBV7-8; j_gene: TRBJ2-3; abundance: .; CDR3aa: CASSLGTSTDTQYF; CDR3nt: TGTGCCAGCAGCTTAGGGACTTCCACAGATACGCAGTATTTT
d_gene: TRBD2; v_gene: TRBV7-2; j_gene: TRBJ2-1; abundance: .; CDR3aa: CASSLVVAGYNEQFF; CDR3nt: TGTGCCAGCAGCTTAGTGGTAGCGGGTTACAATGAGCAGTTCTTC
d_gene: .; v_gene: TRBV7-9; j_gene: TRBJ1-2; abundance: .; CDR3aa: CASSLDVSYGYTF; CDR3nt: TGTGCCAGCAGCTTAGATGTATCTTATGGCTACACCTTC
d_gene: .; v_gene: TRBV4-2; j_gene: TRBJ1-6; abundance: .; CDR3aa: CASGDNYNSPLHF; CDR3nt: TGTGCCAGCGGGGACAACTATAATTCACCCCTCCACTTT
d_gene: TRBD1; v_gene: TRBV27; j_gene: TRBJ1-5; abundance: .; CDR3aa: CASSSGQGRQPQHF; CDR3nt: TGTGCCAGCAGTTCTGGACAGGGGAGGCAGCCCCAGCATTTT
d_gene: .; v_gene: TRBV7-9; j_gene: TRBJ2-4; abundance: .; CDR3aa: CASSSAERGVIQYF; CDR3nt: TGTGCCAGCAGCTCGGCGGAAAGGGGAGTTATTCAGTACTTC
d_gene: .; v_gene: TRBV7-3; j_gene: TRBJ2-1; abundance: .; CDR3aa: CASSSTHYRDTVYNEQFF; CDR3nt: TGTGCCAGCAGCTCCACTCACTACCGGGACACGGTGTACAATGAGCAGTTCTTC
d_gene: .; v_gene: TRBV5-1; j_gene: TRBJ1-1; abundance: .; CDR3aa: CASSLNLGGNEAFF; CDR3nt: TGCGCCAGCAGCTTGAACTTAGGGGGGAATGAAGCTTTCTTT
d_gene: TRBD2; v_gene: TRBV14; j_gene: TRBJ2-3; abundance: .; CDR3aa: CASSQIGGMNTQYF; CDR3nt: TGTGCCAGCAGCCAAATCGGGGGGATGAATACGCAGTATTTT
d_gene: TRBD2; v_gene: TRBV7-9; j_gene: TRBJ2-3; abundance: .; CDR3aa: CASSLRGTNTDTQYF; CDR3nt: TGTGCCAGCAGCTTACGGGGGACTAACACAGATACGCAGTATTTT
d_gene: .; v_gene: TRBV7-9; j_gene: TRBJ2-1; abundance: few; CDR3aa: CASSKDTNNEQFF; CDR3nt: TGTGCCAGCAGCAAAGATACTAACAATGAGCAGTTCTTC
d_gene: TRBD2; v_gene: TRBV7-6; j_gene: TRBJ2-4; abundance: .; CDR3aa: CASSPRPSGAENIQYF; CDR3nt: TGTGCCAGCAGCCCACGTCCGAGCGGGGCGGAAAACATTCAGTACTTC
d_gene: .; v_gene: TRBV5-4; j_gene: TRBJ2-1; abundance: .; CDR3aa: CASTSNTGYNYNEQFF; CDR3nt: TGTGCCAGCACCTCAAACACCGGGTACAACTACAATGAGCAGTTCTTC
d_gene: .; v_gene: TRBV19; j_gene: TRBJ1-1; abundance: .; CDR3aa: CASSISGAEEAFF; CDR3nt: TGTGCCAGTAGTATAAGCGGGGCCGAAGAAGCTTTCTTT
d_gene: .; v_gene: TRBV11-2; j_gene: TRBJ1-6; abundance: .; CDR3aa: CASSLAEGINSPLHF; CDR3nt: TGTGCCAGCAGCTTAGCAGAGGGGATAAACTCACCCCTCCACTTT
d_gene: .; v_gene: TRBV27; j_gene: TRBJ1-6; abundance: .; CDR3aa: CASSRVDRYNSPLHF; CDR3nt: TGTGCCAGCTCAAGGGTGGACAGATATAATTCACCCCTCCACTTT
d_gene: .; v_gene: TRBV5-4; j_gene: TRBJ2-3; abundance: .; CDR3aa: CASTISPGALADTQYF; CDR3nt: TGTGCCAGCACCATATCGCCAGGGGCCCTTGCAGATACGCAGTATTTT
d_gene: .; v_gene: TRBV7-8; j_gene: TRBJ2-2; abundance: .; CDR3aa: CASSLVGGELFF; CDR3nt: TGTGCCAGCAGCTTGGTGGGAGGGGAGCTGTTTTTT
d_gene: TRBD2; v_gene: TRBV5-1; j_gene: TRBJ2-1; abundance: .; CDR3aa: CASSPRESYNEQFF; CDR3nt: TGCGCCAGCAGCCCGCGGGAGTCCTACAATGAGCAGTTCTTC
d_gene: .; v_gene: TRBV5-4; j_gene: TRBJ1-2; abundance: .; CDR3aa: CASSSNNSPWGYTF; CDR3nt: TGTGCCAGCAGCTCCAATAACAGCCCTTGGGGCTACACCTTC
d_gene: .; v_gene: TRBV5-1; j_gene: TRBJ2-7; abundance: .; CDR3aa: CASSMRELSGEQYF; CDR3nt: TGCGCCAGCAGCATGCGAGAATTATCAGGCGAGCAGTACTTC
d_gene: TRBD2; v_gene: TRBV19; j_gene: TRBJ2-3; abundance: few; CDR3aa: CASSTLGAGTDTQYF; CDR3nt: TGTGCCAGTAGTACCCTTGGAGCGGGAACAGATACGCAGTATTTT
d_gene: TRBD2; v_gene: TRBV10-3; j_gene: TRBJ2-3; abundance: .; CDR3aa: CAISERTSGVGDTQYF; CDR3nt: TGTGCCATCAGTGAGAGGACTAGCGGGGTGGGAGATACGCAGTATTTT
d_gene: .; v_gene: TRBV5-6; j_gene: TRBJ2-1; abundance: .; CDR3aa: CASSLANNEQFF; CDR3nt: TGTGCCAGCAGCTTGGCGAACAATGAGCAGTTCTTC
d_gene: .; v_gene: TRBV15; j_gene: TRBJ2-3; abundance: .; CDR3aa: CATSRDPGVVGTDTQYF; CDR3nt: TGTGCCACCAGCAGAGATCCCGGGGTAGTAGGCACAGATACGCAGTATTTT
d_gene: .; v_gene: TRBV29-1; j_gene: TRBJ2-1; abundance: .; CDR3aa: CSVVPHIQLDNEQFF; CDR3nt: TGCAGCGTTGTCCCCCACATACAATTAGACAATGAGCAGTTCTTC
d_gene: .; v_gene: TRBV5-4; j_gene: TRBJ1-2; abundance: .; CDR3aa: CASGPGTSLGGYTF; CDR3nt: TGTGCCAGCGGCCCTGGGACCTCCCTGGGAGGCTACACCTTC
d_gene: TRBD1; v_gene: TRBV6-5; j_gene: TRBJ2-7; abundance: large; CDR3aa: CASSLSDRVLYEQYF; CDR3nt: TGTGCCAGCAGTTTGTCCGACAGGGTGCTCTACGAGCAGTACTTC
d_gene: .; v_gene: TRBV18; j_gene: TRBJ2-5; abundance: few; CDR3aa: CASSPRQEQETQYF; CDR3nt: TGTGCCAGCTCACCGCGGCAGGAGCAAGAGACCCAGTACTTC
d_gene: .; v_gene: TRBV19; j_gene: TRBJ2-7; abundance: .; CDR3aa: CASSMGAATYEQYF; CDR3nt: TGTGCCAGTAGTATGGGTGCAGCGACCTACGAGCAGTACTTC
d_gene: .; v_gene: TRBV5-4; j_gene: TRBJ1-5; abundance: .; CDR3aa: CASSFGSNQPQHF; CDR3nt: TGTGCCAGCAGCTTTGGAAGCAATCAGCCCCAGCATTTT
d_gene: TRBD1; v_gene: TRBV14; j_gene: TRBJ1-1; abundance: .; CDR3aa: CASSQDRGQVILTEAFF; CDR3nt: TGTGCCAGCAGCCAAGATCGAGGACAGGTTATTCTCACTGAAGCTTTCTTT
d_gene: .; v_gene: TRBV9; j_gene: TRBJ1-6; abundance: .; CDR3aa: CASSGGSSNSPLHF; CDR3nt: TGTGCCAGCAGCGGCGGCTCCTCCAATTCACCCCTCCACTTT
d_gene: TRBD2; v_gene: TRBV7-6; j_gene: TRBJ2-7; abundance: .; CDR3aa: CASSPPSGDEQYF; CDR3nt: TGTGCCAGCAGCCCCCCTAGCGGGGACGAGCAGTACTTC
d_gene: TRBD2; v_gene: TRBV5-1; j_gene: TRBJ2-7; abundance: .; CDR3aa: CASSLAASGVTYEQYF; CDR3nt: TGCGCCAGCAGCTTGGCCGCTAGCGGGGTTACCTACGAGCAGTACTTC
d_gene: .; v_gene: TRBV11-2; j_gene: TRBJ2-7; abundance: .; CDR3aa: CASSLGPAEVYEQYF; CDR3nt: TGTGCCAGCAGCTTAGGTCCGGCAGAAGTCTACGAGCAGTACTTC
d_gene: .; v_gene: TRBV10-2; j_gene: TRBJ2-5; abundance: .; CDR3aa: CASSDSETQYF; CDR3nt: TGCGCCAGCAGTGATTCCGAGACCCAGTACTTC
d_gene: .; v_gene: TRBV30; j_gene: TRBJ2-3; abundance: .; CDR3aa: CACNRDTDTQYF; CDR3nt: TGTGCCTGTAACAGGGACACAGATACGCAGTATTTT
d_gene: .; v_gene: TRBV29-1; j_gene: TRBJ1-3; abundance: once; CDR3aa: CSVRRGDTIYF; CDR3nt: TGCAGCGTTAGACGGGGTGACACCATATATTTT
d_gene: .; v_gene: TRBV2; j_gene: TRBJ2-1; abundance: .; CDR3aa: CASSEDTYNEQFF; CDR3nt: TGTGCCAGCAGTGAGGACACGTACAATGAGCAGTTCTTC
d_gene: TRBD2; v_gene: TRBV4-1; j_gene: TRBJ2-7; abundance: .; CDR3aa: CASSQAVAGSSYEQYF; CDR3nt: TGCGCCAGCAGCCAGGCTGTAGCGGGGAGCTCCTACGAGCAGTACTTC
d_gene: .; v_gene: TRBV19; j_gene: TRBJ1-6; abundance: .; CDR3aa: CASSQDRNNSPLHF; CDR3nt: TGTGCCAGTAGTCAAGACAGAAATAATTCACCCCTCCACTTT
d_gene: TRBD1; v_gene: TRBV4-1; j_gene: TRBJ2-5; abundance: .; CDR3aa: CASSQVIGQAEQYF; CDR3nt: TGCGCCAGCAGCCAGGTTATCGGACAGGCAGAGCAGTACTTC
d_gene: .; v_gene: TRBV11-2; j_gene: TRBJ1-1; abundance: .; CDR3aa: CASSRGPMNTEAFF; CDR3nt: TGTGCCAGCAGCCGGGGCCCCATGAACACTGAAGCTTTCTTT